These 25 T cell receptor beta chains came from one sample sequenced in a study of cytomegalovirus exposure and HLA in healthy donors (dated by TCRdb to 2015 to 2018). Receptor amplification or capture employed the immunoSEQ multiplex PCR assay. A mixture of 60 forward primers for TCR Vbeta segments and 13 reverse primers for TCR Jbeta segments was used in the multiplex PCR. As stored in TCRdb, this immuneACCESS dataset retains in-frame rearrangements with V and J assigned. A fraction of the clones does not appear; measured against another copy, unresolved V genes explain less than half of the discrepancy, and the remainder lacks a known reason. This sample holds about 52,000 clones; approximately 77% were observed only once. Of the sample, roughly 9.2% falls within the top ten clones. Sequences were obtained from PBMCs. The receptors were gathered from a woman in her 50s in good health and CMV-seronegative.

V usage is TRBV4-2 and J usage is TRBJ2-6; D is unclear. The CDR3 spans 17 residues. Germline lookup yields CDR1 LGHNA and CDR2 YNFKEQ. V lost 0 bases and J lost 0, with 9 bases in between. CDR3 sequence reads: CASSQEEQPSGANVLTF. Here the CDR3 DNA reads TGTGCCAGCAGCCAAGAGGAGCAGCCCTCTGGGGCCAACGTCCTGACTTTC.

This clone came up a few times. V usage is TRBV5-1 and J usage is TRBJ1-3; TRBD1 matches 8 bases. The trim removed 5 bases at V and 0 bases at J, leaving 7 bases unmatched. Germline CDR1 SGHRS, CDR2 YFSETQ. This CDR3 contains 16 residues. CDR3 bases: TGCGCCAGCAGACCGACAGGGGACTACTCTGGAAACACCATATATTTT. It is translated as CASRPTGDYSGNTIYF.

The gene calls are TRBV5-1 and TRBJ2-3; 8 nucleotides align to TRBD1. CDR3 length equals 13 residues. Trimming removed 4 bases from V and 5 bases from J; junction bases left unmatched: 3. Germline V gene lookup returns CDR1 SGHRS and CDR2 YFSETQ. CDR3 region: CASSPQGGDTQYF. As DNA, the CDR3 is TGCGCCAGCAGCCCACAGGGGGGAGATACGCAGTATTTT. Combining the CDR3 with reference TRBV5-1 and TRBJ2-3 gives the whole variable domain KAGVTQTPRYLIKTRGQQVTLSCSPISGHRSVSWYQQTPGQGLQFLFEYFSETQRNKGNFPGRFSGRQFSNSRSEMNVSTLELGDSALYLCASSPQGGDTQYFGPGTRLTVL.

V and J are TRBV28 and TRBJ2-3; D ambiguous. This CDR3 comprises 14 residues. The germline V gene has CDR1 MDHEN and CDR2 SYDVKM. The V end lost 2 bases, the J end lost 0 bases, and 6 bases lay between the germline ends. The CDR3 reads CASSLVSSTDTQYF. DNA for the CDR3: TGTGCCAGCAGTTTAGTCAGTAGCACAGATACGCAGTATTTT.

The chain couples TRBV27 to TRBJ1-4; 10 bases agree with TRBD1. The CDR3 totals 14 residues. V dropped 7 bases and J dropped 7; count of bases not matched to a gene: 6. Germline assignment: CDR1 MNHEY and CDR2 SMNVEV (reference sequence). The CDR3: CASNSGTGVEKLFF. For the CDR3, the DNA is TGTGCCAGCAACTCCGGGACAGGGGTTGAAAAACTGTTTTTT.

CDR3 amino acids: CASSAGGGDEETQYF. DNA for the CDR3: TGTGCCAGCAGCGCGGGAGGGGGCGATGAAGAGACCCAGTACTTC. The chain recombines TRBV5-4 with TRBJ2-5; 9 bases fit TRBD2. Germline values: CDR1 SGHNT, CDR2 YYREEE (reference sequence). Trimming cost V 4 bases and J 3 bases; bases outside gene matches: 7. The CDR3 is 15 amino acids.

With respect to this clone: Germline and junction disagree at one end, which may indicate a read error. V usage is TRBV6-1 and J usage is TRBJ2-1; 10 nucleotides match TRBD2. Germline assignment: CDR1 MNHNS and CDR2 SASEGT. There are 15 residues in the CDR3. CDR3 coding DNA: TGTGCCAGCAGCGACCCTCCTAGCGGGGGAGGCAAGGGGGTCTTC. Its protein is CASSDPPSGGGKGVF.

This clone was seen a few times. The chain carries TRBV28 and TRBJ2-7; TRBD1 is a possible D gene (6 bases). Trimming pared 8 bases from V and 3 bases from J, leaving 8 bases between. In germline, CDR1 is MDHEN, CDR2 SYDVKM. This CDR3 is built from 11 residues. CDR3 bases: TGTGCCAGCCGACAGGACTACGAGCAGTACTTC. Translation: CASRQDYEQYF.

The rearrangement uses TRBV5-4 and TRBJ2-5, with TRBD1 as a possible D gene (5 bases). The CDR3 totals 15 residues. V was cut by 1 base and J by 2 bases, with 12 bases left in between. The V gene's germline CDR1 is SGHNT and CDR2 YYREEE (reference sequence). This chain's CDR3 is CASSLWKRGQETQYF. The CDR3 nucleotides read TGTGCCAGCAGCTTGTGGAAAAGGGGTCAAGAGACCCAGTACTTC.

This chain connects TRBV19 to TRBJ2-2; 8 bases line up with TRBD1. V dropped 4 bases and J dropped 1; count of bases not matched to a gene: 5. The germline gives CDR1 LNHDA, CDR2 SQIVND (reference sequence). The CDR3 totals 16 residues. In nucleotides, the CDR3 is TGTGCCAGTAGTAAAAGGACAGGGTGGAACACCGGGGAGCTGTTTTTT. The encoded protein is CASSKRTGWNTGELFF.

This clone appeared a few times. The V gene is TRBV10-3, the J gene TRBJ2-5; TRBD1 agrees at 8 bases. Germline V gene data show CDR1 as ENHRY and CDR2 as SYGVKD. The CDR3 totals 12 residues. With V trimmed by 6 bases and J by 5 bases, 2 bases remained unmatched. CDR3 sequence (DNA): TGTGCCATCAGGGACAGGGATGAGACCCAGTACTTC. It translates to CAIRDRDETQYF.

This clone has only one observation. The chain combines TRBV29-1 with TRBJ2-1, with 12 nucleotides matching TRBD2. After removal of 4 bases from V and 6 bases from J, the junction contained 10 bases not matched to a gene. CDR1 SQVTM and CDR2 ANQGSEA come from the germline V gene. CDR3 size: 16 residues. CDR3 protein: CSVAAPSGGGSNEQFF. DNA for the CDR3: TGCAGCGTTGCCGCCCCTAGCGGGGGGGGATCCAATGAGCAGTTCTTC.

The V and J genes are TRBV7-2 and TRBJ2-7; the D is unclear. Germline V gene sequence: CDR1 SGHTA, CDR2 FQGNSA. Between the trimmed V and J ends, which lost 1 base and 0 bases, there was a span of 7 bases. The CDR3 is made up of 14 amino acids. Written as DNA, the CDR3 is TGTGCCAGCAGCTTAGATGGCCGCTCCTACGAGCAGTACTTC. This gives the protein CASSLDGRSYEQYF.

A remark on this clone: Germline and junction disagree at one end, which may indicate a read error. The chain links TRBV27 to TRBJ2-7, with 8 bases that match TRBD2. The germline gives CDR1 MNHEY, CDR2 SMNVEV (reference sequence). The CDR3 loop spans 15 amino acids. CDR3 sequence: CASRKWAGGPFELYF. CDR3 nucleotides: TGTGCCAGCAGGAAATGGGCGGGGGGACCCTTCGAGCTGTACTTC.

There are a few counts of this clone. J is TRBJ1-1 and V is TRBV15; D unclear. In germline, CDR1 is LNHNV, CDR2 YYDKDF (reference sequence). Trimming shortened V by 0 bases and J by 1 base, and 6 bases separated the two germline ends. The CDR3 has 14 residues. The CDR3 region is CATSRDSWNTEAFF. The CDR3 coding sequence is TGTGCCACCAGCAGAGATTCGTGGAACACTGAAGCTTTCTTT. Based on the CDR3 plus reference TRBV15 and TRBJ1-1, the full variable domain is DAMVIQNPRYQVTQFGKPVTLSCSQTLNHNVMYWYQQKSSQAPKLLFHYYDKDFNNEADTPDNFQSRRPNTSFCFLDIRSPGLGDTAMYLCATSRDSWNTEAFFGQGTRLTVV.

The V call is TRBV19, the J call TRBJ2-5; 11 bases are shared with TRBD2. V lost 2 bases to trimming and J lost 4 bases; unmatched junction nucleotides: 6. The germline V gene has CDR1 LNHDA and CDR2 SQIVND (reference sequence). The CDR3 consists of 16 residues. The CDR3 protein is CASSIQASGRPETQYF. The CDR3 nucleotides are TGTGCCAGTAGTATACAAGCTAGCGGGAGGCCAGAGACCCAGTACTTC. Full variable domain (missing parts from reference TRBV19 and TRBJ2-5): DGGITQSPKYLFRKEGQNVTLSCEQNLNHDAMYWYRQDPGQGLRLIYYSQIVNDFQKGDIAEGYSVSREKKESFPLTVTSAQKNPTAFYLCASSIQASGRPETQYFGPGTRLLVL.

J is TRBJ1-4 and V is TRBV6-1, with TRBD1 as a possible D gene (6 bases). This CDR3 has 13 amino acids. Germline loops: CDR1 MNHNS, CDR2 SASEGT. V was cut by 8 bases and J by 8 bases, with 15 bases left in between. CDR3 residues: CASVGGLREKLFF. The CDR3 nucleotides are TGTGCCAGCGTCGGGGGGCTGCGGGAAAAACTGTTTTTT.

The chain joins TRBV30 to TRBJ2-1; TRBD2 is a possible D gene (6 bases). The CDR3 loop spans 13 amino acids. Trimming took off 4 bases at V and 6 bases at J, with 13 bases between the two ends. Germline loops: CDR1 GTSNPN, CDR2 SVGIG (reference sequence). The CDR3: CAWNRDWPNEQFF. DNA for the CDR3: TGTGCCTGGAACCGGGACTGGCCCAATGAGCAGTTCTTC.

The genes are TRBV28 and TRBJ1-5; 7 nucleotides match TRBD1. V was clipped by 10 bases and J by 6 bases; unmatched bases: 6. CDR1 and CDR2 from the germline V gene are MDHEN and SYDVKM. The CDR3 extends over 12 amino acids. The CDR3 coding sequence is TGTGCCACCGCCAGGGGGACTCAGCCCCAGCATTTT. Encoded protein: CATARGTQPQHF.

The chain links TRBV9 to TRBJ2-4; no clear D. Trimming removed 4 bases from V and 1 base from J, with 18 bases in between. The CDR3 consists of 17 residues. Germline CDR1 and CDR2: SGDLS and YYNGEE. This CDR3 is CASSPLSRTDAKNIQYF. DNA of the CDR3: TGTGCCAGCAGCCCCTTGAGTCGAACCGATGCCAAAAACATTCAGTACTTC.

This rearrangement joins TRBV6-1 to TRBJ1-2; TRBD1 might be the D (5 bases). The CDR3 runs to 13 residues. Looked up from germline, CDR1 is MNHNS and CDR2 is SASEGT. Trimming pared 4 bases from V and 9 bases from J, leaving 15 bases between. The CDR3 loop is CASSAYPTGSYTF. The CDR3 region has the DNA TGTGCCAGCAGTGCCTATCCTACAGGTAGCTACACCTTC.

This clone was detected once. The CDR3 reads CATHGDSPGSDNSPLHF. CDR3 bases: TGTGCCACCCACGGGGACAGCCCTGGCAGCGATAATTCACCCCTCCACTTT. The V gene is TRBV10-3, the J gene TRBJ1-6; 7 bases map to TRBD1. CDR1 is ENHRY, CDR2 SYGVKD, per germline. This CDR3 is 17 amino acids long. J gave up 5 bases and V 10 bases, and 17 bases lay outside the gene matches.

This clone came up a few times. The V and J genes are TRBV6-1 and TRBJ1-3; D not resolved. The V gene's germline CDR1 is MNHNS and CDR2 SASEGT. This CDR3 contains 10 residues. Deletions cut 6 bases from V and 11 bases from J, with 8 bases between. CDR3 DNA sequence: TGTGCCAGCAGGGAGTGGTCCATATATTTT. The encoded protein is CASREWSIYF.

The chain uses TRBV7-2 and TRBJ1-1, with D possibly being TRBD1 (6 bases). Deletions cut 3 bases from V and 4 bases from J, with 12 bases between. The length of the CDR3 is 14 residues. CDR1 is SGHTA, CDR2 FQGNSA, per germline. The DNA of the CDR3 is TGTGCCAGCAGCTTCAAGGGGGGGGGCACTGAAGCTTTCTTT. This encodes CASSFKGGGTEAFF.

This sequence joins TRBV5-1 and TRBJ2-1, with a possible D match to TRBD2 (5 bases). The CDR3 totals 14 residues. Trimming took off 0 bases at V and 7 bases at J, with 11 bases between the two ends. CDR1 and CDR2 (germline): SGHRS, YFSETQ. This chain's CDR3 is CASSLGSRENEQFF. The CDR3 DNA is TGCGCCAGCAGCTTGGGCTCGAGGGAAAATGAGCAGTTCTTC.